This TCR beta chain is from a study of shared clonotypes between healthy human individuals. Findings and limits, study-wide: The authors sampled blood alone, and tissue repertoires likely differ.

Points on this clone: The antigen remains unidentified.

Profiling relied on immunoSEQ multiplex PCR, and the TCRdb table lists in-frame clones only, not all of them. The table shows about 2 million clones, with 90% to 95% occurring only once. V was cut by 1 base and J by 15 bases, with 11 bases left in between. Germline CDR1 and CDR2: SGHDT and YYEEEE. This CDR3 comprises 11 residues. The chain has TRBV5-6 and TRBJ2-1; no clear D. Sample: naive CD4+ T cells sorted from blood. The subset denotes: CD45RA+ positively selected. This sequence was found in a young man in good health. DNA for the CDR3: TGTGCCAGCAGCTTGTCAGGTCGGGCGTTCTTC. Its protein product is CASSLSGRAFF.